Each of the 26 T cell receptor beta chains below was sequenced from the same sample in a study of cytomegalovirus exposure and HLA in healthy donors. Researchers ran the PCR with 60 Vbeta and 13 Jbeta primers. The repertoire was sequenced with immunoSEQ multiplex PCR; TCRdb's copy has only in-frame clones and lacks some. The profile shows more than 150,000 clones, around 80% of them singletons. The sample comprised PBMCs. Source of these receptors: a woman aged 25-40 years in good health and CMV-seronegative.

J is TRBJ1-1 and V is TRBV18, with a possible D match to TRBD1 (6 bases). The CDR3 sequence is 16 residues long. V lost 5 bases to trimming and J lost 3 bases, with 19 bases between them. Per the germline V gene, CDR1 is KGHSH and CDR2 is LQKENI. CDR3 bases: TGTGCCAGCTCAACGGCGTGGGGGCTGGTCGACACTGAAGCTTTCTTT. This gives the protein CASSTAWGLVDTEAFF.

The chain recombines TRBV2 with TRBJ2-5; a possible D gene is TRBD1 (6 bases). The CDR3 length is 12 residues. Trimming shortened V by 10 bases and J by 5 bases, and 14 bases separated the two germline ends. Germline CDR1 and CDR2: SNHLY and FYNNEI. The CDR3 DNA is TGTGCCAACGGACAGAGAACGGAGACCCAGTACTTC. It specifies CANGQRTETQYF.

This chain joins TRBV30 and TRBJ2-2; 7 positions agree with TRBD1. Germline V gives CDR1 GTSNPN, CDR2 SVGIG (reference sequence). The V gene end was trimmed by 4 bases and the J gene end by 4 bases; junction bases not matched to a gene: 6. The CDR3 contains 14 residues. CDR3 sequence reads: CAWNRDSSTGELFF. In DNA form, the CDR3 reads TGTGCCTGGAACCGGGACAGTTCCACCGGGGAGCTGTTTTTT.

The genes are TRBV5-1 and TRBJ2-3, with D possibly matching TRBD1 (6 bases). Germline values: CDR1 SGHRS, CDR2 YFSETQ. Trimming left V 5 bases short and J 2 bases short, with 15 bases between. The CDR3 is 15 residues long. The CDR3 loop reads CASRMSGAHTDTQYF. DNA for the CDR3: TGCGCCAGCAGGATGTCAGGGGCGCACACAGATACGCAGTATTTT.

V and J are TRBV25-1 and TRBJ1-6; D ambiguous. Deletions cut 5 bases from V and 0 bases from J, with 8 bases between. Per the germline V gene, CDR1 is MGHDK and CDR2 is SYGVNS. There are 15 residues in the CDR3. The CDR3 region is CASSSGSSYNSPLHF. CDR3 DNA sequence: TGTGCCAGCAGTTCGGGAAGCTCCTATAATTCACCCCTCCACTTT.

The CDR3 bases are TGTGCCAGCAGCCGGATAGGCACAGGGGGACTTGGCTACACCTTC. Its translation: CASSRIGTGGLGYTF. V gene TRBV5-4 combines with J gene TRBJ1-2; 8 bases line up with TRBD1. With 4 bases clipped from V and 7 bases from J, the junction kept 12 bases outside the gene matches. Per the germline V gene, CDR1 is SGHNT and CDR2 is YYREEE (reference sequence). The CDR3 has 15 residues.

The chain joins TRBV9 to TRBJ1-6, with D perhaps matching TRBD1 (5 bases). The CDR3 length is 15 residues. From germline, CDR1 is SGDLS and CDR2 YYNGEE. V lost 3 bases and J lost 5, with 12 bases in between. The CDR3 DNA reads TGTGCCAGCAGCGGGGGGGTGAGGAATAATTCACCCCTCCACTTT. Translated, it gives CASSGGVRNNSPLHF. Variable domain in full (rest from reference TRBV9 and TRBJ1-6): DSGVTQTPKHLITATGQRVTLRCSPRSGDLSVYWYQQSLDQGLQFLIQYYNGEERAKGNILERFSAQQFPDLHSELNLSSLELGDSALYFCASSGGVRNNSPLHFGNGTRLTVT.

The V call is TRBV5-1, the J call TRBJ2-3; 7 positions match TRBD1. Trimming took 0 bases from V and 1 from J; bases not matched to a gene: 2. The CDR3 is 15 residues long. The germline CDR1 and CDR2 sequences are SGHRS and YFSETQ. This CDR3 is CASSLDRGGTDTQYF. CDR3 nucleotide sequence: TGCGCCAGCAGCTTGGACAGGGGCGGCACAGATACGCAGTATTTT.

This chain connects TRBV2 to TRBJ2-1, with TRBD1 identical over 10 bases. CDR1 is SNHLY and CDR2 is FYNNEI in the germline V gene. Germline trimming cut 6 bases from V and 7 bases from J; bases unmatched to any gene: 6. This CDR3 is built from 14 residues. The CDR3 sequence: CASSGGTGENEQFF. The CDR3 nucleotides are TGTGCCAGCAGCGGAGGGACAGGGGAAAATGAGCAGTTCTTC.

The chain recombines TRBV9 with TRBJ1-6; 8 bases align to TRBD1. After removal of 1 base from V and 4 bases from J, the junction contained 4 bases not matched to a gene. The CDR3 totals 16 residues. In germline, CDR1 is SGDLS, CDR2 YYNGEE. DNA for the CDR3: TGTGCCAGCAGCGTAACCCGGGACAGGTATAATTCACCCCTCCACTTT. Amino acid sequence: CASSVTRDRYNSPLHF.

The CDR3 nucleotides are TGTGCCAGCACTCGCGGACCCCCGGGGAGCTCCTACAATGAGCAGTTCTTC. The encoded protein is CASTRGPPGSSYNEQFF. The chain employs TRBV7-6 and TRBJ2-1; D is possibly TRBD2 (5 bases). Germline values: CDR1 SGHVS, CDR2 FNYEAQ. The germline V and J ends were trimmed by 7 bases and 0 bases, with 19 bases remaining between them. This CDR3 spans 17 amino acids.

The CDR3 bases are TGCGCCAGCAGCTTGGGGGGACAGGGTCCCTCACCCCTCCACTTT. Residues: CASSLGGQGPSPLHF. The chain employs TRBV5-1 and TRBJ1-6, with 9 bases identical to TRBD1. V trimming: 0 bases; J trimming: 10 bases; junction bases outside the gene matches: 5. The CDR3 consists of 15 residues. Germline V gives CDR1 SGHRS, CDR2 YFSETQ.

This clone has a single count. The rearrangement uses TRBV29-1 and TRBJ2-5, with TRBD1 matching 7 bases. Germline V lookup: CDR1 SQVTM, CDR2 ANQGSEA. The CDR3 contains 13 residues. J lost 4 bases, V lost 3 bases, and 5 bases had no gene match. The CDR3 bases are TGCAGCGTTGATATAGGGGGCTCAGAGACCCAGTACTTC. Protein sequence: CSVDIGGSETQYF.

The V and J genes are TRBV19 and TRBJ1-4; D not certain. CDR1 LNHDA and CDR2 SQIVND come from the germline V gene (reference sequence). This CDR3 contains 14 residues. Trimming removed 3 bases at V and 2 bases at J, with 7 bases between. The CDR3 loop is CASSITRTNEKLFF. Here the CDR3 DNA reads TGTGCCAGTAGTATCACTCGGACTAATGAAAAACTGTTTTTT.

The genes are TRBV4-1 and TRBJ2-1, with TRBD1 matching 9 bases. The V segment lost 0 bases and the J segment 9 bases; nucleotides outside the gene matches: 12. Germline V gene sequence: CDR1 MGHRA, CDR2 YSYEKL. The CDR3 length is 17 residues. Here the CDR3 DNA reads TGCGCCAGCAGCCAAGAAGTAGAGGGACAGGGTACGTTTGAGCAGTTCTTC. Translated: CASSQEVEGQGTFEQFF.

The chain has TRBV5-6 and TRBJ2-1; 7 bases fit TRBD2. Germline CDR1 SGHDT, CDR2 YYEEEE. V gave up 0 bases and J gave up 9 bases; unmatched junction bases: 6. CDR3 size: 14 residues. CDR3 DNA: TGTGCCAGCAGCTTGGCTTTGGGGGGGAGTGAGCAGTTCTTC. Its translation: CASSLALGGSEQFF. Variable domain in full (rest from reference TRBV5-6 and TRBJ2-1): DAGVTQSPTHLIKTRGQQVTLRCSPKSGHDTVSWYQQALGQGPQFIFQYYEEEERQRGNFPDRFSGHQFPNYSSELNVNALLLGDSALYLCASSLALGGSEQFFGPGTRLTVL.

The J gene is TRBJ2-7, the V gene TRBV5-1, with D possibly matching TRBD1 (5 bases). CDR1 is SGHRS, CDR2 YFSETQ, per germline. This CDR3 is 15 amino acids long. V was clipped by 2 bases and J by 1 base, with 13 bases between them. The CDR3 nucleotides are TGCGCCAGCAGCTTTGGCCGCTCAGGGTCCTACGAGCAGTACTTC. As protein: CASSFGRSGSYEQYF.

This clone has just a few counts. The genes are TRBV9 and TRBJ1-1, with D uncertain. V shed 0 bases and J shed 7 bases, with 13 bases lying between them. The CDR3 length is 14 residues. Per the germline V gene, CDR1 is SGDLS and CDR2 is YYNGEE. CDR3 DNA: TGTGCCAGCAGCGTAGTAGATCAGGCTGGTGAAGCTTTCTTT. Translation gives CASSVVDQAGEAFF.

This chain joins TRBV4-1 and TRBJ1-1; D gene uncertain. This CDR3 contains 13 residues. Per germline, CDR1 MGHRA and CDR2 YSYEKL. The V end was cut by 1 base, the J end by 4 bases, with 7 bases between. The CDR3 sequence: CASSQAPGTEAFF. CDR3 bases: TGCGCCAGCAGCCAAGCCCCCGGCACTGAAGCTTTCTTT.

The rearrangement joins TRBV5-5 to TRBJ2-7; perhaps TRBD1 as D (6 bases). The germline V gene has CDR1 SGHKS and CDR2 YYEKEE (reference sequence). CDR3 size: 15 residues. Trimming left V 4 bases short and J 4 bases short, with 18 bases between. CDR3 sequence reads: CASSNAAQGIYEQYF. The CDR3 DNA is TGTGCCAGCAGCAATGCCGCACAGGGTATTTACGAGCAGTACTTC.

The chain joins TRBV5-1 to TRBJ2-1, with TRBD2 matching 9 bases. This CDR3 has 16 amino acids. Germline trimming cut 2 bases from V and 5 bases from J; bases unmatched to any gene: 8. CDR1 and CDR2 from the germline V gene are SGHRS and YFSETQ. Here the CDR3 DNA reads TGCGCCAGCAGCTTAGGGGCGGGGGGGTTGAACAATGAGCAGTTCTTC. Protein product: CASSLGAGGLNNEQFF.

A word on this clone: Other DNA sequences within the sample encode an identical CDR3. V and J are TRBV30 and TRBJ1-5, with D maybe TRBD1 (6 bases). CDR1 GTSNPN and CDR2 SVGIG come from the germline V gene (reference sequence). The CDR3 contains 14 residues. Trimming removed 4 bases from V and 6 bases from J, with 16 bases in between. This chain's CDR3 is CAWNTGMWSQPQHF. CDR3 sequence (DNA): TGTGCCTGGAACACAGGGATGTGGAGTCAGCCCCAGCATTTT.

The rearrangement uses TRBV18 and TRBJ2-1; the match to TRBD2 covers 12 bases. The V and J ends lost 6 bases and 6 bases, in that order; junction bases with no gene match: 3. This CDR3 comprises 14 residues. CDR1 is KGHSH and CDR2 is LQKENI in the germline V gene. CDR3 loop: CASSWTSGVNEQFF. The CDR3, as DNA: TGTGCCAGCTCGTGGACTAGCGGGGTCAATGAGCAGTTCTTC.

This rearrangement joins TRBV18 to TRBJ1-1; tentatively, D is TRBD1 (5 bases). Trimming pared 3 bases from V and 1 base from J, leaving 9 bases between. CDR1 and CDR2 from the germline V gene are KGHSH and LQKENI. The CDR3 is made up of 14 amino acids. This CDR3 reads CASSPTRENTEAFF. The CDR3 DNA is TGTGCCAGCTCACCGACCAGGGAGAACACTGAAGCTTTCTTT.

The chain joins TRBV9 to TRBJ1-1; TRBD1 might be the D (5 bases). Trimming removed 0 bases from V and 4 bases from J, with 13 bases in between. The V gene's germline CDR1 is SGDLS and CDR2 YYNGEE. The CDR3 is made up of 15 amino acids. The CDR3 region is CASSVEWGGGTEAFF. In nucleotides, the CDR3 is TGTGCCAGCAGCGTAGAGTGGGGCGGTGGCACTGAAGCTTTCTTT. Full variable domain (missing parts from reference TRBV9 and TRBJ1-1): DSGVTQTPKHLITATGQRVTLRCSPRSGDLSVYWYQQSLDQGLQFLIQYYNGEERAKGNILERFSAQQFPDLHSELNLSSLELGDSALYFCASSVEWGGGTEAFFGQGTRLTVV.

J is TRBJ1-6 and V is TRBV30; possibly TRBD1 for D (6 bases). Looked up from germline, CDR1 is GTSNPN and CDR2 is SVGIG (reference sequence). V was clipped by 8 bases and J by 0 bases, with 14 bases between them. The CDR3 has 15 residues. In DNA, the CDR3 is TGTGCCGGCAGGGGACTAAGCTCCTATAATTCACCCCTCCACTTT. This codes for CAGRGLSSYNSPLHF.